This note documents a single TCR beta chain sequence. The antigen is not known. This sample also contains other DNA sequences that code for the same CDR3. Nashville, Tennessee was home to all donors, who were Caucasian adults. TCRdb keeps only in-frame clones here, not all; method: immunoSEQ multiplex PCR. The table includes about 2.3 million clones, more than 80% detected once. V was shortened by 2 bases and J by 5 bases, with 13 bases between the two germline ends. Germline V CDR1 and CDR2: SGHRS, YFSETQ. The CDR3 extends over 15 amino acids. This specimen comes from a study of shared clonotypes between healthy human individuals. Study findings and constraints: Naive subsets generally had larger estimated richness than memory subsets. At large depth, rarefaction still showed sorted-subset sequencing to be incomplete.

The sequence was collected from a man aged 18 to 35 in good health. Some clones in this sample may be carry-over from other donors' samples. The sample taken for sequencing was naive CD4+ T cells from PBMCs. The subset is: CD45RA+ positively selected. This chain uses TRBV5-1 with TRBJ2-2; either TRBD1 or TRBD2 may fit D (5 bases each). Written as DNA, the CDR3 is TGCGCCAGCAGCTTACAAGGGGCGGGTACCGGGGAGCTGTTTTTT. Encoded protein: CASSLQGAGTGELFF.